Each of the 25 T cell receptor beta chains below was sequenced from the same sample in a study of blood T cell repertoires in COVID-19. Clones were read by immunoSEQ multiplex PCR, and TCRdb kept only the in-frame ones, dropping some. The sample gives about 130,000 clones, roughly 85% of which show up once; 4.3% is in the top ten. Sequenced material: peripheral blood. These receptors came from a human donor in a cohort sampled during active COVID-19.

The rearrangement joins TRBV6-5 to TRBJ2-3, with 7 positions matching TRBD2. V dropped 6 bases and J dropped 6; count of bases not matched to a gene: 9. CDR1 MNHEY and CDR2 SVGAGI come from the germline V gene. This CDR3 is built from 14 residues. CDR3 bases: TGTGCCAGCAGGGCTAGCGGAGTGGGGGATACGCAGTATTTT. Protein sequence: CASRASGVGDTQYF.

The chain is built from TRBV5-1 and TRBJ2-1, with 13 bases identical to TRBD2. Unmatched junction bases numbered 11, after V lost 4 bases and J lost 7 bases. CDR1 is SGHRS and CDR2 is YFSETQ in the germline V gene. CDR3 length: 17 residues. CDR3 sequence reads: CASSPGTSGIRTNEQFF. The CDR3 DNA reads TGCGCCAGCAGCCCAGGGACTAGCGGGATAAGGACAAATGAGCAGTTCTTC.

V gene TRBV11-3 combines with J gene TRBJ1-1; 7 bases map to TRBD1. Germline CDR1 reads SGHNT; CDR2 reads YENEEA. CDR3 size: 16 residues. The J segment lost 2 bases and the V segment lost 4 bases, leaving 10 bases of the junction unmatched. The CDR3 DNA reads TGTGCCAGCAGCTCCCCGCGACAGGGTCTAAACACTGAAGCTTTCTTT. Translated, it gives CASSSPRQGLNTEAFF.

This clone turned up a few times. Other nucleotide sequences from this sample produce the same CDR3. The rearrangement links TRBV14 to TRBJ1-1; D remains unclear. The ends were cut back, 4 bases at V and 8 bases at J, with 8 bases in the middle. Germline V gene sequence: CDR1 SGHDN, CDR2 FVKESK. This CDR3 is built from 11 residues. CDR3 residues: CASSRGWEAFF. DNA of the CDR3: TGTGCCAGCAGCCGAGGTTGGGAAGCTTTCTTT.

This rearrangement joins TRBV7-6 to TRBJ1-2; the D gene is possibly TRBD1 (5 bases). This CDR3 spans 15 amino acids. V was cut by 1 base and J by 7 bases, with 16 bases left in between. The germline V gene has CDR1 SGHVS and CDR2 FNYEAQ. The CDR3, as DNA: TGTGCCAGCAGCTTAGTGAGCGGGTCAGGGACTGGCTACACCTTC. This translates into CASSLVSGSGTGYTF.

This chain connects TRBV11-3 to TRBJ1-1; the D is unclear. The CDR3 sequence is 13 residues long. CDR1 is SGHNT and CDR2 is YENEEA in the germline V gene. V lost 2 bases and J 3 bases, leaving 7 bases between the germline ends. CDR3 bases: TGTGCCAGCAGCTTAACCCCGGACACTGAAGCTTTCTTT. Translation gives CASSLTPDTEAFF.

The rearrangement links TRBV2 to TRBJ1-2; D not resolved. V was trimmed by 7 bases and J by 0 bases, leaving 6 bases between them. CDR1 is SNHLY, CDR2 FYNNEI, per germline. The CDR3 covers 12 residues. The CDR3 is CASTYTNYGYTF. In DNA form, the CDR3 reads TGTGCCAGCACTTATACTAACTATGGCTACACCTTC.

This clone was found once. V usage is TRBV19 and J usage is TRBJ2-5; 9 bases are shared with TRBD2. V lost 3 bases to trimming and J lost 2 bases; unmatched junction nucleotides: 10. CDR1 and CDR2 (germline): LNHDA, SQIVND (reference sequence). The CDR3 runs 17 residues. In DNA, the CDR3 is TGTGCCAGTAGTATCTTCGCGGGAGGGGTCAGACAAGAGACCCAGTACTTC. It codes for CASSIFAGGVRQETQYF.

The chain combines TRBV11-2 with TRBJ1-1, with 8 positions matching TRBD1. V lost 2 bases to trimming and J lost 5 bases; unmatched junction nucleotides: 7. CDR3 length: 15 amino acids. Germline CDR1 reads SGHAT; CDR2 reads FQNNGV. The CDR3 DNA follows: TGTGCCAGCAGCTTAAAGGCAGGGGGCAGGACTGAAGCTTTCTTT. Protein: CASSLKAGGRTEAFF.

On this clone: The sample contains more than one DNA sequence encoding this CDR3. This chain's CDR3 is CASDDRGVNQPQHF. CDR3 nucleotide sequence: TGTGCCAGCGACGACAGGGGTGTCAATCAGCCCCAGCATTTT. The V gene is TRBV6-5, the J gene TRBJ1-5; 8 bases match TRBD1. This CDR3 contains 14 residues. V shed 8 bases, J shed 3 bases, and the junction held 6 bases outside the gene matches. Germline CDR1 is MNHEY and CDR2 is SVGAGI.

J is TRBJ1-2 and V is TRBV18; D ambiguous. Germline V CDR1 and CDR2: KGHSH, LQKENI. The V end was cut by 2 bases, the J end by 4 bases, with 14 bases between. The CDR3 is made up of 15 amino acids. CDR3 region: CASSPEAREPYGYTF. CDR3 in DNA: TGTGCCAGCTCACCAGAGGCCCGGGAACCCTATGGCTACACCTTC.

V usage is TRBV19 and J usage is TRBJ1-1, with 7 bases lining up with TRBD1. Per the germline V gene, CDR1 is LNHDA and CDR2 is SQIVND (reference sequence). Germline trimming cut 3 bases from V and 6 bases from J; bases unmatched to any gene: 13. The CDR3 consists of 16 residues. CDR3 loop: CASSIGTGQSSAEAFF. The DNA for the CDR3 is TGTGCCAGTAGTATTGGGACGGGACAGTCCTCCGCTGAAGCTTTCTTT.

The CDR3 DNA follows: TGTGCCAGCAGTCCGGACTTGGGTGCGCAGTATTTT. Its protein product is CASSPDLGAQYF. The chain employs TRBV27 and TRBJ2-3; D perhaps matches TRBD2 (5 bases). Per the germline V gene, CDR1 is MNHEY and CDR2 is SMNVEV (reference sequence). V lost 5 bases and J lost 10, with 13 bases in between. The CDR3 is 12 residues long.

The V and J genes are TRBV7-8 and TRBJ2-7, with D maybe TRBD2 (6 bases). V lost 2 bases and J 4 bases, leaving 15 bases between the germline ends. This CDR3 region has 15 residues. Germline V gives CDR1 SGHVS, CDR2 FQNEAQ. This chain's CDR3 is CASSLRADGRYEQYV. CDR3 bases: TGTGCCAGCAGCTTAAGGGCTGACGGGAGATACGAGCAGTACGTC.

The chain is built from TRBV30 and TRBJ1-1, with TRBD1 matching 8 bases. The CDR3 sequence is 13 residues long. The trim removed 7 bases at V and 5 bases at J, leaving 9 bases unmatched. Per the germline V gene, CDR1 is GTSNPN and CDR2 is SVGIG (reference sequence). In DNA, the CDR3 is TGTGCCTCCCCCGGACAGGGAATTACTGAAGCTTTCTTT. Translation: CASPGQGITEAFF.

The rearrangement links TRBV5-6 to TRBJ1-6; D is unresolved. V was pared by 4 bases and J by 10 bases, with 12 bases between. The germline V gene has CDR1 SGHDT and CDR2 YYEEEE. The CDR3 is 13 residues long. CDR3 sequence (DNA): TGTGCCAGCAGCCCCCGGGGTAAGTCACCCCTCCACTTT. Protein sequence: CASSPRGKSPLHF.

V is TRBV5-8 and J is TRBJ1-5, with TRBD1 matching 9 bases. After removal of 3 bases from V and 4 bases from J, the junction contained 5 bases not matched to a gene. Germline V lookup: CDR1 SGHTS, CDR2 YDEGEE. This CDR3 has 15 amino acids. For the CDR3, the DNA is TGTGCCAGCAGCTCGGGACAGGGTACGAATCAGCCCCAGCATTTT. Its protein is CASSSGQGTNQPQHF.

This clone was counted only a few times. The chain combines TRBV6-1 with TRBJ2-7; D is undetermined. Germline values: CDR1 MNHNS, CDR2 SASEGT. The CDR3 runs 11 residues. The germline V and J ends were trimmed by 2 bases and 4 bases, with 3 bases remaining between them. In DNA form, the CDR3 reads TGTGCCAGCAGTGAAATATACGAGCAGTACGTC. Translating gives CASSEIYEQYV.

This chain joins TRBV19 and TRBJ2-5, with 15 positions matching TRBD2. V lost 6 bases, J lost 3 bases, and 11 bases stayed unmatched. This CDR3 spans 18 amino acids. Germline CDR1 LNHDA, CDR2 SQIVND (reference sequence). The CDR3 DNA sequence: TGTGCCAGTAGCCAAATCCGGACTAGCGGGAGGGCCGAAGAGACCCAGTACTTC. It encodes CASSQIRTSGRAEETQYF.

The CDR3 DNA sequence: TGTGCCAGCAGTGTAACAGGGGGCTGGGCTAATGAAAAACTGTTTTTT. This codes for CASSVTGGWANEKLFF. This chain links TRBV27 with TRBJ1-4; 9 positions agree with TRBD1. V lost 5 bases, J lost 3 bases, and 7 bases stayed unmatched. Germline CDR1 reads MNHEY; CDR2 reads SMNVEV (reference sequence). This CDR3 has 16 residues.

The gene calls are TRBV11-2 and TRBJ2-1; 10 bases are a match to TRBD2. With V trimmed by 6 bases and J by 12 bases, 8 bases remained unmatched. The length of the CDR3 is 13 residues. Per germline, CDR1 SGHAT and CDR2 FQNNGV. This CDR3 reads CASSLGRLAGQFF. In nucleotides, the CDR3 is TGTGCCAGCAGTTTGGGGCGACTAGCGGGGCAGTTCTTC. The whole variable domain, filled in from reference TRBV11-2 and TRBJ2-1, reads EAGVAQSPRYKIIEKRQSVAFWCNPISGHATLYWYQQILGQGPKLLIQFQNNGVVDDSQLPKDRFSAERLKGVDSTLKIQPAKLEDSAVYLCASSLGRLAGQFFGPGTRLTVL.

This CDR3 reads CASSSRTAITQSEAFF. Here the CDR3 DNA reads TGTGCCAGCAGCTCAAGGACAGCGATTACCCAGTCGGAAGCTTTCTTT. V and J are TRBV7-2 and TRBJ1-1; D is possibly TRBD1 (6 bases). The V end was cut by 4 bases, the J end by 8 bases, with 23 bases between. Germline assignment: CDR1 SGHTA and CDR2 FQGNSA. This CDR3 comprises 16 residues.

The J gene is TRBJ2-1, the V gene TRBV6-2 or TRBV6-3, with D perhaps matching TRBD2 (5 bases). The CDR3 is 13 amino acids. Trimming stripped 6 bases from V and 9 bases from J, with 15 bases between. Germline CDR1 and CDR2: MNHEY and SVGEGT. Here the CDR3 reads CASSRTRAGEQFF. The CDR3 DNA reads TGTGCCAGCAGCCGTACCCGGGCGGGTGAGCAGTTCTTC.

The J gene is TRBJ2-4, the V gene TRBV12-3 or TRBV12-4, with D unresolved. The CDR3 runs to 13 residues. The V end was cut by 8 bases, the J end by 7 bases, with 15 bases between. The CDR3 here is CASSPPVRNIQYF. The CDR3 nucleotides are TGTGCCAGCTCGCCCCCGGTACGGAACATTCAGTACTTC.

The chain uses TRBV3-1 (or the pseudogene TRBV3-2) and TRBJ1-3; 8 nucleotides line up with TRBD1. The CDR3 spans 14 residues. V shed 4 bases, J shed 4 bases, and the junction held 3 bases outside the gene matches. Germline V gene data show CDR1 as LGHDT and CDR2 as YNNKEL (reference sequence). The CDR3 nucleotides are TGTGCCAGCAGCCCCGGGACAGGAGGAAACACCATATATTTT. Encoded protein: CASSPGTGGNTIYF.